The 11 T cell receptor beta chains below all came from one sample that was sequenced in a study of cytomegalovirus exposure and HLA in healthy donors (dated by TCRdb to 2017 to 2019). Library prep was done by the immunoSEQ multiplex PCR assay. A mixture of 60 forward primers for TCR Vbeta segments and 13 reverse primers for TCR Jbeta segments was used in the multiplex PCR. Entries here come from immuneACCESS through TCRdb and include only in-frame sequences with V and J called. Some clones fail to appear in such tables; in the studies checked, an unresolved V gene covers under half of the shortfall, and the cause of the remainder is unknown. The sample profile shows over 150,000 clones; about four fifths of them were found once. Of the sample, roughly 4.4% is held by the ten largest clones. The sequencing sample was made of PBMCs. These receptors were collected from a man aged 25 to 40 in good health and CMV-seronegative.

This chain links TRBV7-3 with TRBJ1-2; 8 bases map to TRBD1. V shed 5 bases, J shed 5 bases, and the junction held 4 bases outside the gene matches. The CDR3 spans 13 residues. Germline V gene data show CDR1 as SGHTA and CDR2 as FQGTGA. The CDR3 DNA is TGTGCCAGCAGCACGGACAGGGTTTATGGCTACACCTTC. Protein sequence: CASSTDRVYGYTF.

The chain carries TRBV13 and TRBJ2-7; 10 bases align to TRBD1. The CDR3 runs to 12 residues. Trimming cost V 5 bases and J 5 bases; bases outside gene matches: 0. The germline gives CDR1 PRHDT, CDR2 FYEKMQ (reference sequence). The CDR3 here is CASSGTGDEQYF. The DNA for the CDR3 is TGTGCCAGCAGCGGGACAGGGGACGAGCAGTACTTC.

J is TRBJ2-7 and V is TRBV30; 7 bases are shared with TRBD2. The CDR3 has 16 amino acids. After removal of 3 bases from V and 6 bases from J, the junction contained 17 bases not matched to a gene. Germline CDR1 and CDR2: GTSNPN and SVGIG (reference sequence). As DNA, the CDR3 is TGTGCCTGGAGGGTCATTGGGGGAGGGGCAGCGGGCGAGCAGTACTTC. Translated, it gives CAWRVIGGGAAGEQYF.

This chain's CDR3 is CASSLSLTNQPQHF. In DNA, the CDR3 is TGTGCCAGCAGTTTGAGCCTTACCAATCAGCCCCAGCATTTT. The V and J genes are TRBV28 and TRBJ1-5; D remains ambiguous. There are 14 residues in the CDR3. Trimming took off 3 bases at V and 3 bases at J, with 9 bases between the two ends. Germline CDR1 is MDHEN and CDR2 is SYDVKM.

The chain links TRBV30 to TRBJ2-1; 7 nucleotides match TRBD2. V lost 4 bases to trimming and J lost 9 bases; unmatched junction nucleotides: 21. Per germline, CDR1 GTSNPN and CDR2 SVGIG (reference sequence). The CDR3 is 17 amino acids. The CDR3 DNA reads TGTGCCTGGAATCCCGTGTCCGGGAGGAAGGTGTCGGGTGAGCAGTTCTTC. It is translated as CAWNPVSGRKVSGEQFF.

The chain joins TRBV5-1 to TRBJ1-2; D perhaps matches TRBD1 (5 bases). CDR3 length equals 13 residues. Germline lookup yields CDR1 SGHRS and CDR2 YFSETQ. V was pared by 4 bases and J by 8 bases, with 15 bases between. The CDR3 is CASSVEGVEGYTF. The CDR3 DNA reads TGCGCCAGCAGCGTGGAAGGGGTAGAGGGCTACACCTTC.

CDR3 sequence reads: CASSVTGYGGYTF. The CDR3, as DNA: TGTGCCAGCAGTGTGACAGGTTACGGCGGCTACACCTTC. The chain joins TRBV6-4 to TRBJ1-2, with D possibly being TRBD1 (6 bases). The length of the CDR3 is 13 residues. CDR1 and CDR2 from the germline V gene are MRHNA and SNTAGT. Trimming removed 4 bases at V and 8 bases at J, with 14 bases between.

This clone was seen a few times. The CDR3, as DNA: TGTGCCAGCGCGCAGCGGGAGAGTAGTGACACCGGGGAGCTGTTTTTT. This sequence encodes CASAQRESSDTGELFF. V gene TRBV7-9 combines with J gene TRBJ2-2; 8 bases line up with TRBD2. Germline CDR1 SEHNR, CDR2 FQNEAQ (reference sequence). V was pared by 8 bases and J by 3 bases, with 11 bases of the junction left unmatched. The CDR3 loop spans 16 amino acids.

The V gene is TRBV13, the J gene TRBJ1-6; 7 bases map to TRBD1. This CDR3 spans 19 amino acids. Per germline, CDR1 PRHDT and CDR2 FYEKMQ (reference sequence). J lost 7 bases, V lost 0 bases, and 15 bases had no gene match. The CDR3 here is CASSLGIGGQGKINSPLHF. The CDR3 coding sequence is TGTGCCAGCAGCTTAGGTATAGGGGGCCAGGGAAAAATCAATTCACCCCTCCACTTT.

The chain combines TRBV4-3 with TRBJ2-3, with D perhaps TRBD2 (5 bases). There are 14 residues in the CDR3. Germline CDR1 and CDR2: LGHNA and YSLEER. V lost 1 base and J lost 2, with 7 bases in between. DNA of the CDR3: TGCGCCAGCAGCCAAGTTGACTACACAGATACGCAGTATTTT. It translates to CASSQVDYTDTQYF.

The chain employs TRBV5-4 and TRBJ1-1; no reliable D call. The CDR3 sequence is 15 residues long. V lost 0 bases and J lost 1, with 10 bases in between. Germline V gene data show CDR1 as SGHNT and CDR2 as YYREEE (reference sequence). This chain's CDR3 is CASSLDGNPNTEAFF. In nucleotides, the CDR3 is TGTGCCAGCAGCTTGGACGGTAATCCGAACACTGAAGCTTTCTTT.